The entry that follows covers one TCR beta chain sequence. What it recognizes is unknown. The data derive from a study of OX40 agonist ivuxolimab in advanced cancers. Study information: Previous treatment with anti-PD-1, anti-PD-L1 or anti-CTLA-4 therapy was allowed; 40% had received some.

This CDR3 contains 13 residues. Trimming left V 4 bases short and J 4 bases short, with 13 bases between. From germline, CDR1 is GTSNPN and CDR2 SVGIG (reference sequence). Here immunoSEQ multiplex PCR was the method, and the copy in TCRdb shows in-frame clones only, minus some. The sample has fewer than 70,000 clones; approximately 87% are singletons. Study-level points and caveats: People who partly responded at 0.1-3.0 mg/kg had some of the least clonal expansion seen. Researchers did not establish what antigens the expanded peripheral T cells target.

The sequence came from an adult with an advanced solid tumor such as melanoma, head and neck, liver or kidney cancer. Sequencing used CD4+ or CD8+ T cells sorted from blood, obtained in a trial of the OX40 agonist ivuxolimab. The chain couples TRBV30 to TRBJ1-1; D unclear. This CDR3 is CAWTFYSVTEAFF. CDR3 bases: TGTGCCTGGACCTTCTATTCTGTCACTGAAGCTTTCTTT.